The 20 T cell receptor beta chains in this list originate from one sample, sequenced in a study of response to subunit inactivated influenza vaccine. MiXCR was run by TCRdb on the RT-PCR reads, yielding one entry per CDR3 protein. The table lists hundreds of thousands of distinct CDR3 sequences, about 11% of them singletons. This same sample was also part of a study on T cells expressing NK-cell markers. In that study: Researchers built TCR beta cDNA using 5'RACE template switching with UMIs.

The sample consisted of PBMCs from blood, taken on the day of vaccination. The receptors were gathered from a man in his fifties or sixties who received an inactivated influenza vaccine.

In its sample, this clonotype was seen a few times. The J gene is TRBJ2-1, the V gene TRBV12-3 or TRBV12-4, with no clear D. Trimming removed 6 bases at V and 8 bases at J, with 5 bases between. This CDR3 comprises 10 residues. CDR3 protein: CASSGDEQFF. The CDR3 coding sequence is TGTGCCAGCAGCGGCGATGAGCAGTTCTTC.

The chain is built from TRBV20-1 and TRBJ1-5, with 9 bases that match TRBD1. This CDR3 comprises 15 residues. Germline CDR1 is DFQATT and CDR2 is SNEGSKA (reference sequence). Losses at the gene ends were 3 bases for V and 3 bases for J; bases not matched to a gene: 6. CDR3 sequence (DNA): TGCAGTGCTAGCCTCAGACAGGGGGTCAATCAGCCCCAGCATTTT. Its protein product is CSASLRQGVNQPQHF.

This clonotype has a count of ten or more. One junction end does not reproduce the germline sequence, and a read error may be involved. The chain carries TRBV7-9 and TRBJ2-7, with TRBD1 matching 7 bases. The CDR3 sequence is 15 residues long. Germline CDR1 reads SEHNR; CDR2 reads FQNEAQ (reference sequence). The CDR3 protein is CASSLHTGVSNEQYF. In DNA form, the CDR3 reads TGTGCCAGCAGCTTACATACAGGGGTCTCCAACGAGCAGTACTTC.

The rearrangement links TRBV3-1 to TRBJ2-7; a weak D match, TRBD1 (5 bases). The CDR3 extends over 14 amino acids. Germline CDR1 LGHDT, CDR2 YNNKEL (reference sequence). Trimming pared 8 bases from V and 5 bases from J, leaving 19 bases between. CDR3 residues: CASEFRDAPHEQYF. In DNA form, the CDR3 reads TGTGCCAGCGAGTTCAGGGATGCCCCCCACGAGCAGTACTTC.

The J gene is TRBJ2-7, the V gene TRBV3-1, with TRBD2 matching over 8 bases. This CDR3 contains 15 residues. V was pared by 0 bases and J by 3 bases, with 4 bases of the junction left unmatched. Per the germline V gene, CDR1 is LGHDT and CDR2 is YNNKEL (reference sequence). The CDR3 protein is CASSQDVLAGYEQYF. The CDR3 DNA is TGTGCCAGCAGCCAAGATGTTCTAGCGGGCTACGAGCAGTACTTC.

The CDR3 bases are TGTGCCAGCAGTCCCGGGGCTTGGAGGACTAGCGGGAGCCAAGATACGCAGTATTTT. Translation: CASSPGAWRTSGSQDTQYF. The gene calls are TRBV27 and TRBJ2-3; 13 bases fit TRBD2. This CDR3 contains 19 residues. Germline CDR1 is MNHEY and CDR2 is SMNVEV (reference sequence). The V and J ends lost 5 bases and 5 bases, in that order; junction bases with no gene match: 16.

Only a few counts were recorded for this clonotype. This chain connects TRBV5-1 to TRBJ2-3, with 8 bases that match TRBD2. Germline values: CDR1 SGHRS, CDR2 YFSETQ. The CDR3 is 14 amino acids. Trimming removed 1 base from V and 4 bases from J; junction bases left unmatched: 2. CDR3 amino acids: CASSLTSGPDTQYF. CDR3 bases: TGCGCCAGCAGCTTGACTAGCGGACCAGATACGCAGTATTTT.

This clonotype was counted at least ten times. DNA of the CDR3: TGCAGTGCTAGGCTTGGACTAGCGACCGCGACAGATACGCAGTATTTT. This sequence encodes CSARLGLATATDTQYF. V gene TRBV20-1 combines with J gene TRBJ2-3; the match to TRBD2 covers 9 bases. The length of the CDR3 is 16 residues. The junction had 10 bases not matched to a gene; V was cut back by 3 bases and J by 3 bases. The germline gives CDR1 DFQATT, CDR2 SNEGSKA (reference sequence).

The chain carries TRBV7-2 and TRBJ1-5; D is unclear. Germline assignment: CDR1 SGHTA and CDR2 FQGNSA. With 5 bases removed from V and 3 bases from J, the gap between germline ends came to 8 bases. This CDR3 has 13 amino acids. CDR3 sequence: CASSRANNQPQHF. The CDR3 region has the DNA TGTGCCAGCAGCCGGGCTAACAATCAGCCCCAGCATTTT.

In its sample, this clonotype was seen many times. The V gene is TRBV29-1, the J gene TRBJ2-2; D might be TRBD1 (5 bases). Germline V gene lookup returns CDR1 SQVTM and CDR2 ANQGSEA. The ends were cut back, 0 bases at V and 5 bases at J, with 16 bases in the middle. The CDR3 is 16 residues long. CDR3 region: CSVEDRAGLRTGELFF. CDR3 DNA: TGCAGCGTTGAAGATCGTGCAGGGTTGAGGACCGGGGAGCTGTTTTTT.

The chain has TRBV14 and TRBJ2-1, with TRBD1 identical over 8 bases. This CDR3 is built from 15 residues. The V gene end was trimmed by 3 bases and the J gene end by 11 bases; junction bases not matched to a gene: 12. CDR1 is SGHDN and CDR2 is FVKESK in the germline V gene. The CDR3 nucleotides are TGTGCCAGCAGCCACAACGGCAGGGACAGGAGGAAGCAGTTCTTC. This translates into CASSHNGRDRRKQFF.

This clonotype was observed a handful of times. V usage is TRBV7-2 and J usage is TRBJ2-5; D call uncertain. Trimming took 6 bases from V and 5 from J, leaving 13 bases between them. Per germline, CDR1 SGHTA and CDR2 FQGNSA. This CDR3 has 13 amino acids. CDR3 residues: CASSLSQTETQYF. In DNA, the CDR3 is TGTGCCAGCAGTCTCTCTCAGACGGAGACCCAGTACTTC.

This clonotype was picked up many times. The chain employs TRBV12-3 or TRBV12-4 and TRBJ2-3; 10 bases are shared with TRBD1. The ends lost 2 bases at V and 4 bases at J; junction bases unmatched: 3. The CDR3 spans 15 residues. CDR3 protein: CASSLKTGGADTQYF. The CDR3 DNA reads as TGTGCCAGCAGTTTAAAGACAGGGGGCGCAGATACGCAGTATTTT.

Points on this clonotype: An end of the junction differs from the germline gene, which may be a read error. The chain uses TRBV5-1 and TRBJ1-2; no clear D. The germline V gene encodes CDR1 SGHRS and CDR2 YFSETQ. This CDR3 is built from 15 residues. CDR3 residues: CASTLIRWINYGYTF. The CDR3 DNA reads TGCGCCAGCACCTTGATAAGGTGGATTAACTATGGCTACACCTTC.

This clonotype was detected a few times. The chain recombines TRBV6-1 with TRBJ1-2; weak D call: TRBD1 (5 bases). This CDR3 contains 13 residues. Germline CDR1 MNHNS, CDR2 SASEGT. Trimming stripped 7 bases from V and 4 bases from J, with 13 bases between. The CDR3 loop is CASNRQGSYGYTF. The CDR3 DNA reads TGTGCCAGCAACCGGCAGGGCAGCTATGGCTACACCTTC.

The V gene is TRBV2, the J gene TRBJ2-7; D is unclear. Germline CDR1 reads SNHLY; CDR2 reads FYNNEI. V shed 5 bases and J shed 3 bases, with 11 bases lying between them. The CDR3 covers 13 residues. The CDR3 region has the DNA TGTGCCAGCAGTTTTGACCTGTACTACGAGCAGTACTTC. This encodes CASSFDLYYEQYF.

The chain's CDR3 is CASGAPGLAAGELFF. CDR3 DNA sequence: TGTGCCAGCGGGGCACCGGGACTAGCGGCCGGGGAGCTGTTTTTT. This sequence joins TRBV9 and TRBJ2-2; 11 bases are a match to TRBD2. CDR1 SGDLS and CDR2 YYNGEE come from the germline V gene. The junction had 8 bases not matched to a gene; V was cut back by 7 bases and J by 6 bases. The CDR3 has 15 amino acids.

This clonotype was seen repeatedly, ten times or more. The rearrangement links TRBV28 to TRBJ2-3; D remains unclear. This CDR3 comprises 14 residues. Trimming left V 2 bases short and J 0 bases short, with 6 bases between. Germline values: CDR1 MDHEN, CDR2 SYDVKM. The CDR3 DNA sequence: TGTGCCAGCAGTTTAGTGGTGAGCACAGATACGCAGTATTTT. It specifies CASSLVVSTDTQYF. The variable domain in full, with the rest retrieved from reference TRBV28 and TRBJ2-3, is DVKVTQSSRYLVKRTGEKVFLECVQDMDHENMFWYRQDPGLGLRLIYFSYDVKMKEKGDIPEGYSVSREKKERFSLILESASTNQTSMYLCASSLVVSTDTQYFGPGTRLTVL.

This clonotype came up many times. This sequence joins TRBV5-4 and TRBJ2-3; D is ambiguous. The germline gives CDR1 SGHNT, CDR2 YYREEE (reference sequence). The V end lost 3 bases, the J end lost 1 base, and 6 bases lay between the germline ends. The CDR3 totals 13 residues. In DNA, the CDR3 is TGTGCCAGCAGCTCAGACCGCACAGATACGCAGTATTTT. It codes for CASSSDRTDTQYF.

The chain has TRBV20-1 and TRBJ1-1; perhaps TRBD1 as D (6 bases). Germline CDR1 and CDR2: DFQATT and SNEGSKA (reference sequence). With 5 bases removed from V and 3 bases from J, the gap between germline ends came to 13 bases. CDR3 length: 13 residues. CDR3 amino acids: CSAANTGYTEAFF. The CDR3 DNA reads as TGCAGTGCTGCGAACACAGGGTACACTGAAGCTTTCTTT.